Following are 24 T cell receptor beta chains from one sample sequenced in a study of blood T cell repertoires in COVID-19 (TCRdb year 2020). Libraries came from the immunoSEQ multiplex PCR assay. TCRdb retrieved this table from immuneACCESS and kept in-frame rearrangements only. Not all clones are present; in checked studies, unresolved V genes account for under half, and no reason is known for the remainder. For this sample the table gives under 300,000 clones, of which approximately 80% were detected only once. Jointly, the top ten make up approximately 15% of the sample. Material for sequencing was PBMCs or T cells enriched from blood (not recorded which). These receptor sequences come from a man aged 35 to 55 who had recovered from COVID-19.

This chain links TRBV7-9 with TRBJ1-6; possibly TRBD1 for D (6 bases). CDR3 length: 15 amino acids. Trimming removed 1 base from V and 8 bases from J, with 12 bases in between. Per the germline V gene, CDR1 is SEHNR and CDR2 is FQNEAQ (reference sequence). The CDR3, as DNA: TGTGCCAGCAGCTTAGGCCGCCAGGGGTATTCACCCCTCCACTTT. It specifies CASSLGRQGYSPLHF.

The chain employs TRBV27 and TRBJ2-7; perhaps TRBD2 as D (6 bases). Germline V gene lookup returns CDR1 MNHEY and CDR2 SMNVEV (reference sequence). V gave up 3 bases and J gave up 8 bases, with 14 bases separating them. This CDR3 comprises 13 residues. CDR3 sequence (DNA): TGTGCCAGCAGTTTTATCGGGGAGGATCAGCAGTACTTC. Protein product: CASSFIGEDQQYF.

This chain joins TRBV27 and TRBJ1-1; 7 positions match TRBD1. The germline CDR1 and CDR2 sequences are MNHEY and SMNVEV (reference sequence). With V trimmed by 4 bases and J by 7 bases, 3 bases remained unmatched. CDR3 length: 12 amino acids. CDR3 amino acids: CASSSRGLEAFF. The CDR3 DNA reads TGTGCCAGCAGTTCGAGGGGGCTTGAAGCTTTCTTT.

This clone was counted a few times. The J gene is TRBJ1-2, the V gene TRBV3-1 (or the pseudogene TRBV3-2), with D perhaps matching TRBD1 (5 bases). Trimming left V 1 base short and J 8 bases short, with 32 bases between. This CDR3 contains 20 residues. Germline loops: CDR1 LGHDT, CDR2 YNNKEL (reference sequence). CDR3 amino acids: CASSQVFGLVQGGGSRGYTF. The CDR3 bases are TGTGCCAGCAGCCAAGTTTTCGGGTTGGTGCAGGGAGGTGGTTCTCGAGGCTACACCTTC.

This chain uses TRBV4-1 with TRBJ2-7; 13 nucleotides align to TRBD2. The CDR3 sequence is 17 residues long. V lost 10 bases to trimming and J lost 12 bases; unmatched junction nucleotides: 24. The V gene's germline CDR1 is MGHRA and CDR2 YSYEKL. The CDR3 is CATKGGLAGPVNYLGYF. In DNA form, the CDR3 reads TGCGCCACCAAGGGGGGACTAGCGGGGCCAGTGAACTACCTGGGGTACTTC.

This clone turned up a few times. The chain has TRBV7-2 and TRBJ1-5; D unclear. The CDR3 has 15 amino acids. The germline V gene has CDR1 SGHTA and CDR2 FQGNSA. Trimming took 5 bases from V and 2 from J, leaving 13 bases between them. CDR3: CASSPLRVGNQPQHF. CDR3 in DNA: TGTGCCAGCAGCCCTTTGAGGGTTGGCAATCAGCCCCAGCATTTT. Together with reference TRBV7-2 and TRBJ1-5, the CDR3 gives the full variable domain: GAGVSQSPSNKVTEKGKDVELRCDPISGHTALYWYRQSLGQGLEFLIYFQGNSAPDKSGLPSDRFSAERTGGSVSTLTIQRTQQEDSAVYLCASSPLRVGNQPQHFGDGTRLSIL.

The chain carries TRBV27 and TRBJ1-2; TRBD1 might be the D (6 bases). The CDR3 is made up of 18 amino acids. Germline V CDR1 and CDR2: MNHEY, SMNVEV (reference sequence). Trimming took off 7 bases at V and 0 bases at J, with 24 bases between the two ends. CDR3 bases: TGTGCCAGCACCACCGGGAGGAAGGGGGTCGGAGCTAACTATGGCTACACCTTC. This translates into CASTTGRKGVGANYGYTF.

The chain carries TRBV27 and TRBJ2-3, with no clear D. The V end was cut by 3 bases, the J end by 3 bases, with 10 bases between. This CDR3 region has 14 residues. Per germline, CDR1 MNHEY and CDR2 SMNVEV (reference sequence). This CDR3 is CASSLFVRTDTQYF. The CDR3 region has the DNA TGTGCCAGCAGTTTGTTTGTGCGAACAGATACGCAGTATTTT.

The chain has TRBV5-1 and TRBJ2-1; 11 bases map to TRBD2. Losses at the gene ends were 3 bases for V and 4 bases for J; bases not matched to a gene: 6. The CDR3 runs to 16 residues. Germline values: CDR1 SGHRS, CDR2 YFSETQ. The CDR3 here is CASSSQTSGEYNEQFF. CDR3 DNA sequence: TGCGCCAGCAGCTCCCAGACTAGCGGGGAATACAATGAGCAGTTCTTC.

With regard to this clone: The DNA is omitted, as the CDR3 cannot be located on it reliably, and the CDR3 follows TCRdb's listing. V usage is TRBV18 and J usage is TRBJ2-7; the table gives TRBD2 as D, unverified against the DNA. The CDR3 is 14 residues long, counting both termini. The germline CDR1 and CDR2 sequences are KGHSH and LQKENI. The CDR3 here is CASSPGGAVFWQYF.

Notes on this clone: Within the sample, other DNA sequences also encode this same CDR3. The rearrangement links TRBV5-1 to TRBJ1-4; 8 nucleotides align to TRBD1. Germline CDR1 SGHRS, CDR2 YFSETQ. The CDR3 is 14 residues long. The V segment lost 4 bases and the J segment 7 bases; nucleotides outside the gene matches: 6. CDR3: CASSLGQGGEKLFF. DNA for the CDR3: TGCGCCAGCAGCCTTGGACAGGGAGGTGAAAAACTGTTTTTT.

The V call is TRBV12-3 or TRBV12-4, the J call TRBJ1-3; maybe TRBD1 (5 bases). The CDR3 has 13 amino acids. V was clipped by 6 bases and J by 1 base, with 7 bases between them. The chain's CDR3 is CASSGGSGNTIYF. The CDR3, as DNA: TGTGCCAGCAGCGGGGGGTCTGGAAACACCATATATTTT.

This clone has just a few counts. V usage is TRBV6-2 or TRBV6-3 and J usage is TRBJ2-1; 9 nucleotides line up with TRBD2. V was pared by 6 bases and J by 7 bases, with 13 bases of the junction left unmatched. Per germline, CDR1 MNHEY and CDR2 SVGEGT. The CDR3 length is 16 residues. CDR3 coding DNA: TGTGCCAGCAGCCTCCTGGGAGCGGGGGGTAAAAATGAGCAGTTCTTC. This codes for CASSLLGAGGKNEQFF.

The chain uses TRBV19 and TRBJ1-4; D is perhaps TRBD1 (6 bases). Trimming pared 10 bases from V and 10 bases from J, leaving 31 bases between. Germline V CDR1 and CDR2: LNHDA, SQIVND (reference sequence). CDR3 length: 17 residues. Here the CDR3 DNA reads TGTGCCACCGGACACGGTGGGGGGGGCCGGCAGGGTAGAAAACTGTTTTTT. Encoded protein: CATGHGGGGRQGRKLFF.

The table lists this clone with a few counts. The chain recombines TRBV30 with TRBJ2-3; TRBD2 aligns across 7 bases. V shed 0 bases, J shed 4 bases, and the junction held 1 base outside the gene matches. Germline V CDR1 and CDR2: GTSNPN, SVGIG (reference sequence). The CDR3 contains 13 residues. CDR3 region: CAWSVRGADTQYF. CDR3 DNA: TGTGCCTGGAGTGTACGGGGGGCAGATACGCAGTATTTT.

The chain is built from TRBV15 and TRBJ1-2; TRBD1 is a possible D gene (5 bases). The V end was cut by 3 bases, the J end by 2 bases, with 25 bases between. CDR1 and CDR2 (germline): LNHNV, YYDKDF (reference sequence). CDR3 size: 19 residues. The CDR3 DNA reads TGTGCCACCAGCAGGGGGTTGCTTGACAGCTTTATATTCAACTATGGCTACACCTTC. This gives the protein CATSRGLLDSFIFNYGYTF.

With regard to this clone: This CDR3 is also generated by other DNA sequences in the sample. The chain recombines TRBV24-1 with TRBJ2-5, with 10 bases fitting TRBD1. J gave up 5 bases and V 7 bases, and 0 bases lay outside the gene matches. The germline V gene has CDR1 KGHDR and CDR2 SFDVKD. The CDR3 totals 12 residues. The CDR3 region is CATRGQGETQYF. The CDR3 nucleotides are TGTGCCACCAGGGGACAGGGGGAGACCCAGTACTTC.

The chain is built from TRBV30 and TRBJ2-1; tentatively, D is TRBD1 (6 bases). This CDR3 has 15 residues. Trimming removed 3 bases at V and 5 bases at J, with 17 bases between. Germline loops: CDR1 GTSNPN, CDR2 SVGIG (reference sequence). The CDR3 is CAWRRGLSHNNEQFF. DNA for the CDR3: TGTGCCTGGAGGAGGGGGTTGTCTCACAACAATGAGCAGTTCTTC.

CDR3 nucleotides: TGTGCCAGCAAATCACCCAGGATGGACTATGGCTACACCTTC. It encodes CASKSPRMDYGYTF. The J gene is TRBJ1-2, the V gene TRBV28; D remains unclear. V gave up 7 bases and J gave up 3 bases, with 15 bases separating them. Germline V gives CDR1 MDHEN, CDR2 SYDVKM. The CDR3 is 14 residues long.

This clone was observed once. The chain uses TRBV5-1 and TRBJ1-2; the match to TRBD1 covers 7 bases. This CDR3 has 14 residues. Germline V gene lookup returns CDR1 SGHRS and CDR2 YFSETQ. J gave up 7 bases and V 4 bases, and 10 bases lay outside the gene matches. CDR3 bases: TGCGCCAGCAGCGCGACAGGGTTCGGTCTTGGCTACACCTTC. Its protein product is CASSATGFGLGYTF.

V gene TRBV5-1 combines with J gene TRBJ2-6; D gene unclear. CDR1 is SGHRS and CDR2 is YFSETQ in the germline V gene. Trimming removed 4 bases at V and 0 bases at J, with 11 bases between. This CDR3 spans 16 amino acids. The DNA of the CDR3 is TGCGCCAGCAGCACAAAACGGAGCTCTGGGGCCAACGTCCTGACTTTC. Protein product: CASSTKRSSGANVLTF.

V and J are TRBV10-3 and TRBJ2-3, with 10 bases that match TRBD2. The germline V gene has CDR1 ENHRY and CDR2 SYGVKD. The CDR3 runs 15 residues. V lost 10 bases to trimming and J lost 2 bases; unmatched junction nucleotides: 9. CDR3 in DNA: TGTGCCACTTTACCCGGACTAGCGGCCACAGATACGCAGTATTTT. Protein: CATLPGLAATDTQYF.

Here the CDR3 DNA reads TGTGCCAGCAGCCGGTTTTCCCAGCTAGCGGCGACCTACGAGCAGTACTTC. Protein: CASSRFSQLAATYEQYF. The chain is built from TRBV7-2 and TRBJ2-7; 7 nucleotides agree with TRBD2. Trimming took 5 bases from V and 2 from J; bases not matched to a gene: 15. The CDR3 totals 17 residues. CDR1 is SGHTA, CDR2 FQGNSA, per germline.

Turning to this clone: Other DNA sequences in the sample encode the same CDR3. The CDR3 spells CASSVGGSYEQYF. The CDR3 nucleotides are TGTGCCAGCAGCGTCGGGGGCTCCTACGAGCAGTACTTC. This chain uses TRBV9 with TRBJ2-7; D is possibly TRBD2 (6 bases). The CDR3 has 13 amino acids. V gave up 2 bases and J gave up 0 bases, with 6 bases separating them. CDR1 and CDR2 from the germline V gene are SGDLS and YYNGEE.